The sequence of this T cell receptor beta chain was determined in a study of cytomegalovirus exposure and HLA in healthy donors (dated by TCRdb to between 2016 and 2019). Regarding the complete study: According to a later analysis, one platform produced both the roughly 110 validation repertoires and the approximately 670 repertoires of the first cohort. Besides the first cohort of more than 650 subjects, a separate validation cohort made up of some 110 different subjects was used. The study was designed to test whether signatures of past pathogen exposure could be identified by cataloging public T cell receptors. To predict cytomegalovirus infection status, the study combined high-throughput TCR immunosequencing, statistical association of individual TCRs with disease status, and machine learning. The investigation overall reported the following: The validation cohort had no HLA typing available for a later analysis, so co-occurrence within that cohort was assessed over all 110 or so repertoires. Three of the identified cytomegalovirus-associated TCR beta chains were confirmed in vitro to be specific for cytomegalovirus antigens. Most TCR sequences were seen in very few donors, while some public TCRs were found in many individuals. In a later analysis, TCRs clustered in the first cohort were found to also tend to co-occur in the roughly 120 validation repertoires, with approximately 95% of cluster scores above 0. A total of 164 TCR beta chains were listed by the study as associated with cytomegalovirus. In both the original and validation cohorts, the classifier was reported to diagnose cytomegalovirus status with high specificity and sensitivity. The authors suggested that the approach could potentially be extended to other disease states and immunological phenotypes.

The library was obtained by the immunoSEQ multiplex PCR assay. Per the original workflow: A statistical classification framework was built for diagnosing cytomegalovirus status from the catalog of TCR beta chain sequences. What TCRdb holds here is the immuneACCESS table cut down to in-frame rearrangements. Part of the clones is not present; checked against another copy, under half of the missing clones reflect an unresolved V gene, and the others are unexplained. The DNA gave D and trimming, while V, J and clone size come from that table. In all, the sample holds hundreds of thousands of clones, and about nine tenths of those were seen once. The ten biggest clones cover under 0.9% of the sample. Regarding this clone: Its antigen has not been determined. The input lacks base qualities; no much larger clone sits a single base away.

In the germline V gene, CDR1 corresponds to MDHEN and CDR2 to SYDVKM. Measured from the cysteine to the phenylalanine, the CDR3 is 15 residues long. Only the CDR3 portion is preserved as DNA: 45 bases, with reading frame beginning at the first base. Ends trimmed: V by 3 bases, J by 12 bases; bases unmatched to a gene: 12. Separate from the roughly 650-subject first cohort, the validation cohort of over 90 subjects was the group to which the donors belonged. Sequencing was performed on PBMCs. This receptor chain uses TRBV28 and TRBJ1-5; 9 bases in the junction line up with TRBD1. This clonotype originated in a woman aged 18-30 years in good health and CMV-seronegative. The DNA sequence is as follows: TGTGCCAGCAGTTTCGGGACAGGGAAAATCAGCGTCCAGCATTTT. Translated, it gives CASSFGTGKISVQHF.